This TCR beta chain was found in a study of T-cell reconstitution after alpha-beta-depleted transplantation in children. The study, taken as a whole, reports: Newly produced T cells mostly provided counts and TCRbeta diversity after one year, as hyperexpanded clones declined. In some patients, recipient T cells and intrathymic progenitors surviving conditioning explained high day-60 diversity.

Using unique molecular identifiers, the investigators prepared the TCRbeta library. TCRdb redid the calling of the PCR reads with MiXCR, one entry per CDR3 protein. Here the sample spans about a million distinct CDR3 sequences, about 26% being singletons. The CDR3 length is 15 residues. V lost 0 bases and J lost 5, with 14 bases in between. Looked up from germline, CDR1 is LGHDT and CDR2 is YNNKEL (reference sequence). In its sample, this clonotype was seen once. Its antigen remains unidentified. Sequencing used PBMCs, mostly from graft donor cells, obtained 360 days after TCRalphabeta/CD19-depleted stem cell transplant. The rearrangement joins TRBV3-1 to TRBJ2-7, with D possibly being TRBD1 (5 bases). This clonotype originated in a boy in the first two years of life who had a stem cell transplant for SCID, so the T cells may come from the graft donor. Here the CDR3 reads CASSQEGVLPHEQYF. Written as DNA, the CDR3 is TGTGCCAGCAGCCAAGAAGGGGTCCTCCCCCACGAGCAGTACTTC.